This T cell receptor (beta chain) was profiled in a study of PD-1 blockade in mismatch repair-deficient tumors. This clone was counted only a few times. Generated by immunoSEQ multiplex PCR, the TCRdb table keeps only in-frame clones and is missing some. The sample has some 51,000 clones, 65% to 85% seen once; the top ten hold about 8.1%. J was trimmed by 2 bases and V by 2 bases; bases with no gene match: 9. This CDR3 is built from 17 residues. All patients were mismatch repair deficient, assessed by either PCR or immunohistochemistry. Here the sequenced sample was peripheral blood, taken 20 weeks after starting pembrolizumab. The clonotype originates from an adult with mismatch repair-deficient cancer. The V call is TRBV6-7, the J call TRBJ2-5; 9 bases agree with TRBD2. TRBV6-7 is labeled an ORF, and its function is uncertain. In DNA, the CDR3 is TGTGCCAGCAGTTACGAAGTCGGGACTAGCCGGCAAGAGACCCAGTACTTC. Its protein product is CASSYEVGTSRQETQYF.